This TCR beta chain comes out of a study of low-dose radiotherapy and immunotherapy resistance in tumors. On this clonotype itself: A far more abundant clone sits one base away, making this likely a read error.

The CDR3 loop spans 14 amino acids. CDR1 and CDR2 (germline): ENHRY, SYGVKD. Indicated time point: before trial treatment. Priming of first-strand cDNA relied on TRAV- and TRBV-specific primers (covering alpha and beta chains). TCRs were amplified for approximately 22 PCR cycles with a constant-region primer and V-primer adapter. TCRdb re-derived calls from the reads in MiXCR, one entry per CDR3 protein. Of under 70,000 distinct CDR3 sequences in the sample, less than 25% were seen once. Sample: PBMCs, taken before treatment. This receptor was taken from a male donor with prostate cancer. The rearrangement links TRBV10-3 to TRBJ1-2; no clear D gene. The DNA for the CDR3 is TGTGCCAGCAGTTACTCGGGATTGAACTATGGCTACACCTTC. It codes for CASSYSGLNYGYTF.